Sequencing of this T cell receptor beta chain was carried out in a study of shared clonotypes between healthy human individuals. Study results and caveats: Lower generation probabilities were found for non-shared clonotypes than for those shared by all four donors.

Remarks on this clone: What it recognizes is unknown.

Authors' methods: Junction-only immunoSEQ sequences carried no quality scores, so filtering differed. Method: immunoSEQ multiplex PCR; TCRdb's copy keeps in-frame clones and lacks some. V and J calls and clone size are copied from that table; D and trimming were computed from the DNA. Here the sample spans about 110,000 clones, over 65% being singletons. Source material: memory CD8+ T cells sorted from blood. Subset noted: CD45RO+ cells pooled with CCR7-negative TemRA cells. The clonotype comes from a woman aged 25 to 39 in good health.

Here the CDR3 reads CASSQTTDSSYEQYF. CDR3 DNA sequence: TGTGCCAGCAGCCAAACTACGGACTCCTCCTACGAGCAGTACTTC. This chain links TRBV7-6 with TRBJ2-5, with a tentative D call TRBD2 (5 bases). TRBJ2-7 matches the DNA end more closely, so the J call is doubtful. The CDR3 sequence is 15 residues long. Germline CDR1 reads SGHVS; CDR2 reads FNYEAQ.